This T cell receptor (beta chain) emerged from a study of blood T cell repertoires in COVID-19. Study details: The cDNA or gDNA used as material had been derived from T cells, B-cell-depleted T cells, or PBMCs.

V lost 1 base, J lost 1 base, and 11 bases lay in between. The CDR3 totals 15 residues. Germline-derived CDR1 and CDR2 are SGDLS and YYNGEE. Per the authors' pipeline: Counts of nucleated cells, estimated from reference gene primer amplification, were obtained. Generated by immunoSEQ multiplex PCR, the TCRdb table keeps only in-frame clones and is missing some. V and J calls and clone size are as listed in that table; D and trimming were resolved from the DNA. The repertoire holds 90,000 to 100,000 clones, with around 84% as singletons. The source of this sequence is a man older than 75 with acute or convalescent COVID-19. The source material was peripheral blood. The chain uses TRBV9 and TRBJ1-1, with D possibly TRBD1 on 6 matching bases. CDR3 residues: CASSVTLQGNTEAFF. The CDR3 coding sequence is TGTGCCAGCAGCGTAACCCTACAGGGGAACACTGAAGCTTTCTTT. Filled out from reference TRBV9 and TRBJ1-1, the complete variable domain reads DSGVTQTPKHLITATGQRVTLRCSPRSGDLSVYWYQQSLDQGLQFLIQYYNGEERAKGNILERFSAQQFPDLHSELNLSSLELGDSALYFCASSVTLQGNTEAFFGQGTRLTVV.